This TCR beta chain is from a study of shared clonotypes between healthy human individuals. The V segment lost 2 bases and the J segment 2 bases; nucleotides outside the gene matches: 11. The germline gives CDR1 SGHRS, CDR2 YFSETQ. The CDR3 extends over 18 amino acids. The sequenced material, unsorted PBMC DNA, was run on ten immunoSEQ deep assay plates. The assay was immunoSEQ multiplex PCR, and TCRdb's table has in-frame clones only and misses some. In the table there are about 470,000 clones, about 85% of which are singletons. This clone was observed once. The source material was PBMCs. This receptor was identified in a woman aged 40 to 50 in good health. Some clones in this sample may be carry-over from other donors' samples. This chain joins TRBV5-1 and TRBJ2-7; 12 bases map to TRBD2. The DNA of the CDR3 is TGCGCCAGCAGCTTTGCCCCCTTGACTAGCGGGAGCCCCTACGAGCAGTACTTC. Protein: CASSFAPLTSGSPYEQYF.